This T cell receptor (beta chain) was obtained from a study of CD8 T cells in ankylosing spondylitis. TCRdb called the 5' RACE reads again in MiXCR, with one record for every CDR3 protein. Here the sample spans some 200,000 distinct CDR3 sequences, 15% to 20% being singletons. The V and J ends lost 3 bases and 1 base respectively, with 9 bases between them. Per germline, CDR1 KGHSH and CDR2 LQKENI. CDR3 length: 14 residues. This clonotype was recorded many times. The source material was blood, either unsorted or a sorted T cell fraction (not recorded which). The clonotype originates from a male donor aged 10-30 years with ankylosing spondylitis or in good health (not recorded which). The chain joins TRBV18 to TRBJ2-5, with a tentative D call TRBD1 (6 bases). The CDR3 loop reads CASSPQGFQETQYF. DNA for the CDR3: TGTGCCAGCTCACCGCAGGGGTTCCAAGAGACCCAGTACTTC.